This T cell receptor (beta chain) was identified in a study of blood T cell repertoires in COVID-19. Whole-study context: The analysed material was cDNA or gDNA that came from T cells, B-cell-depleted T cells, or PBMCs.

Trimming shortened V by 6 bases and J by 0 bases, and 9 bases separated the two germline ends. This CDR3 region has 14 residues. From germline, CDR1 is SGHDN and CDR2 FVKESK. The table lists this clone with a few counts. As processed by the authors: From reference gene primer amplification, estimates of nucleated cell counts were derived. Generated by immunoSEQ multiplex PCR, the TCRdb table keeps only in-frame clones and is missing some. That table furnishes V, J and clone size, whereas the DNA furnished D and trimming. Of 150,000 to 200,000 clones in the sample, roughly 85% were seen once. The specimen was peripheral blood. The clonotype was recovered from a man aged 60 to 69 with active or convalescent COVID-19. The V call is TRBV14, the J call TRBJ1-3; D uncertain. The CDR3 sequence: CASRRGSSGNTIYF. CDR3 nucleotides: TGTGCCAGCAGGAGAGGGAGCTCTGGAAACACCATATATTTT.